This T cell receptor (beta chain) was identified in a study of cytomegalovirus exposure and HLA in healthy donors. Overall study context: In a later analysis, it was reported that the 120 or so validation repertoires had been produced on the same platform as the 666 repertoires belonging to the first cohort.

Sequencing used immunoSEQ multiplex PCR; TCRdb keeps in-frame clones, though not all of them. Of some 190,000 clones listed, around nine tenths are singletons. Germline CDR1 reads MNHEY; CDR2 reads SMNVEV (reference sequence). The CDR3 loop spans 14 amino acids. Trimming took 4 bases from V and 0 from J, leaving 8 bases between them. This chain uses TRBV27 with TRBJ2-3; D remains unclear. This clonotype was sampled from a man aged 25 to 45 in good health and CMV-seropositive. Sequencing was performed on PBMCs. DNA of the CDR3: TGTGCCAGCAGTTCCCTTATGAGCACAGATACGCAGTATTTT. This encodes CASSSLMSTDTQYF.